A selection of T cell receptor beta chains follows, all from one sample in a study of T cells in Graves' hyperthyroidism and ophthalmopathy. TCRdb passed the multiplex PCR reads through MiXCR, listing each CDR3 protein once. There are 300,000 to 400,000 distinct CDR3 sequences in the sample; about 14% occur only once, and around 19% lies in the top ten. Sequenced sample: blood. The receptors shown here come from a woman younger than 45 with Graves' ophthalmopathy. The CDR3 runs from the conserved cysteine through the conserved F or W. The D gene is left open where the match is weak. Expanded clones are given a class, and other clones once, few, many or no size at all.

V gene	D gene	CDR3 length	clone size	J gene	CDR3 protein	CDR3 DNA
TRBV18	-	19	many	TRBJ2-1	CASSPKVLASHKSYNEQFF	TGTGCCAGCTCACCAAAGGTCCTAGCGTCCCATAAATCCTACAATGAGCAGTTCTTC
TRBV7-9	-	12	many	TRBJ1-1	CASSRPNTEAFF	TGTGCCAGCAGCCGACCCAACACTGAAGCTTTCTTT
TRBV11-2	TRBD1	16	-	TRBJ2-7	CASSGTRDSNPYEQYF	TGTGCCAGCAGCGGGACCCGGGACAGCAATCCCTACGAGCAGTACTTC
TRBV20-1	-	15	many	TRBJ2-5	CSARDLQGSGETQYF	TGCAGTGCTAGAGATTTACAGGGCTCAGGAGAGACCCAGTACTTC
TRBV6-1	-	14	-	TRBJ2-3	CASSEIRLWDTQYF	TGTGCCAGCAGTGAAATTAGATTGTGGGATACGCAGTATTTT
TRBV12-3/TRBV12-4	-	13	many	TRBJ1-1	CASSSTMNTEAFF	TGTGCCAGCAGTTCGACAATGAACACTGAAGCTTTCTTT
TRBV27	TRBD2	15	many	TRBJ2-1	CASSWVAGGHNEQFF	TGTGCCAGCAGTTGGGTAGCGGGGGGCCACAATGAGCAGTTCTTC
TRBV5-1	TRBD1	15	many	TRBJ2-1	CASSLGTGGRLGQFF	TGCGCCAGCAGCTTGGGGACAGGGGGTAGGTTAGGGCAGTTCTTC
TRBV12-3/TRBV12-4	TRBD1	15	-	TRBJ2-2	CASTPRTGVTGELFF	TGTGCCAGCACCCCCCGGACAGGGGTCACCGGGGAGCTGTTTTTT
TRBV10-3	TRBD1	14	many	TRBJ1-1	CAIRGTGLNTEAFF	TGTGCCATCAGAGGGACAGGACTAAACACTGAAGCTTTCTTT
TRBV20-1	-	12	many	TRBJ1-4	CSARSPYEKLFF	TGCAGTGCCCGCTCCCCGTATGAAAAACTGTTTTTT
TRBV10-1	-	13	-	TRBJ2-1	CASNLLRDNEQFF	TGCGCCAGCAATCTTTTACGGGACAATGAGCAGTTCTTC
TRBV27	-	14	many	TRBJ1-4	CATGYRAPNEKLFF	TGTGCCACCGGATACAGGGCCCCTAATGAAAAACTGTTTTTT
TRBV6-1	-	15	many	TRBJ2-3	CASNLERGSTDTQYF	TGTGCCAGCAATCTTGAACGGGGGAGCACAGATACGCAGTATTTT
TRBV10-3	-	11	many	TRBJ2-5	CAIGGAGSLYF	TGTGCCATCGGCGGGGCGGGGTCTTTGTACTTC
TRBV12-3/TRBV12-4	TRBD1	15	once	TRBJ2-7	CASTPGTGDSYEQYF	TGTGCCAGCACCCCTGGGACAGGGGATTCCTACGAGCAGTACTTC
TRBV30	-	13	-	TRBJ1-2	CAWRRKGNYGYTF	TGTGCCTGGAGGAGGAAGGGGAACTATGGCTACACCTTC
TRBV6-2/TRBV6-3	TRBD1	17	-	TRBJ1-2	CASSYRGRDFRDYGYTF	TGTGCCAGCAGTTACAGGGGGCGCGATTTCAGAGACTATGGCTACACCTTC
TRBV20-1	TRBD1	17	few	TRBJ1-6	CSARVPEDRPGNSPLHF	TGCAGTGCTAGAGTTCCCGAGGACAGGCCGGGGAATTCACCCCTCCACTTT
TRBV12-3/TRBV12-4	-	13	many	TRBJ1-4	CASSLALIEKLFF	TGTGCCAGCAGTTTAGCGCTAATTGAAAAACTGTTTTTT
TRBV30	-	14	many	TRBJ2-1	CAWSRTVSYNEQFF	TGTGCCTGGAGTCGGACGGTATCCTACAATGAGCAGTTCTTC
TRBV11-3	-	15	many	TRBJ2-5	CASSEGGTVQETQYF	TGTGCCAGCAGCGAAGGGGGGACAGTCCAAGAGACCCAGTACTTC
TRBV28	-	16	many	TRBJ2-1	CASSLYTTHSYNEQFF	TGTGCCAGCAGTTTATACACTACCCACTCCTACAATGAGCAGTTCTTC
TRBV24-1	TRBD1	15	many	TRBJ2-3	CATSDNDRVADTQYF	TGTGCCACCAGTGATAACGACAGGGTCGCAGATACGCAGTATTTT
TRBV10-2	TRBD1	14	many	TRBJ2-5	CASSTSGTEETQYF	TGCGCCAGCAGTACCTCCGGGACAGAAGAGACCCAGTACTTC
TRBV25-1	-	17	-	TRBJ2-5	CASSEFAGGGSQETQYF	TGTGCCAGCAGTGAATTCGCTGGAGGGGGCTCCCAAGAGACCCAGTACTTC
TRBV6-1	TRBD1	16	many	TRBJ2-2	CASSRKTGEDTGELFF	TGTGCCAGCAGTCGGAAGACAGGGGAGGACACCGGGGAGCTGTTTTTT
TRBV27	-	12	many	TRBJ2-2	CASSYPAGELFF	TGTGCCAGCAGTTACCCCGCCGGGGAGCTGTTTTTT
TRBV7-9	-	16	many	TRBJ1-2	CASSPPASVLNYGYTF	TGTGCCAGCAGCCCCCCTGCATCGGTCCTCAACTATGGCTACACCTTC
TRBV20-1	TRBD2	16	many	TRBJ2-3	CSAPWTSGGTTDTQYF	TGCAGTGCTCCTTGGACTAGCGGGGGTACCACAGATACGCAGTATTTT
TRBV30	-	11	many	TRBJ2-5	CATGTGETQYF	TGTGCCACCGGGACCGGAGAGACCCAGTACTTC
TRBV20-1	-	15	-	TRBJ1-3	CSARRDSSSGNTIYF	TGCAGTGCTAGAAGGGACTCGAGCTCTGGAAACACCATATATTTT
TRBV5-1	TRBD1	15	many	TRBJ2-3	CASSPRAGGSDTQYF	TGCGCCAGCAGCCCAAGGGCAGGGGGCTCAGATACGCAGTATTTT
TRBV20-1	-	14	-	TRBJ2-2	CSAKPFRNTGELFF	TGCAGTGCTAAACCTTTTCGGAACACCGGGGAGCTGTTTTTT
TRBV19	TRBD2	16	-	TRBJ2-3	CASSIDRGGAKDTQYF	TGTGCCAGTAGTATTGATCGCGGGGGGGCAAAAGATACGCAGTATTTT
TRBV20-1	TRBD2	17	-	TRBJ2-3	CSARVSGGIVDTDTQYF	TGCAGTGCTAGAGTTAGCGGGGGGATAGTAGACACAGATACGCAGTATTTT
TRBV24-1	-	14	-	TRBJ2-1	CATSGRTTYNEQFF	TGTGCCACCAGTGGGCGGACGACCTACAATGAGCAGTTCTTC
TRBV6-2/TRBV6-3	-	12	-	TRBJ2-1	CASSYRREEQFF	TGTGCCAGCAGTTATAGGCGGGAAGAGCAGTTCTTC
TRBV6-5	TRBD1	15	few	TRBJ1-2	CASRVAGGPNYGYTF	TGTGCCAGCAGGGTTGCAGGGGGTCCCAACTATGGCTACACCTTC
TRBV7-9	-	12	-	TRBJ2-1	CASSLEVGGQFF	TGTGCCAGCAGTTTAGAGGTCGGTGGGCAGTTCTTC
TRBV10-3	TRBD2	18	many	TRBJ2-1	CAISDGTSGGAGSDEQFF	TGTGCCATCAGTGATGGGACTAGCGGGGGGGCCGGATCGGATGAGCAGTTCTTC
TRBV27	TRBD1	16	many	TRBJ2-4	CASSFNRGTAKNIQYF	TGTGCCAGCAGTTTCAACAGGGGGACGGCCAAAAACATTCAGTACTTC
TRBV4-2	TRBD1	13	few	TRBJ1-5	CASSRDRNQPQHF	TGTGCCAGCAGCCGGGACAGGAATCAGCCCCAGCATTTT
TRBV6-1	-	14	many	TRBJ2-7	CASSVRDGTYEQYF	TGTGCCAGCAGTGTAAGGGACGGAACCTACGAGCAGTACTTC
TRBV7-9	-	13	many	TRBJ2-1	CACRTFSYNEQFF	TGTGCCTGCAGGACATTCTCCTACAATGAGCAGTTCTTC
TRBV19	TRBD2	15	-	TRBJ2-7	CASSSQGGLALEQYF	TGTGCCAGTAGTTCCCAGGGAGGGTTGGCTCTCGAGCAGTACTTC
TRBV20-1	TRBD2	14	many	TRBJ2-2	CSAKTGGNTGELFF	TGCAGTGCAAAGACGGGGGGGAACACCGGGGAGCTGTTTTTT
TRBV19	-	15	few	TRBJ1-2	CASSSPSRDNYGYTF	TGTGCCAGTAGTTCACCTTCCAGGGATAACTATGGCTACACCTTC
TRBV6-1	-	13	many	TRBJ1-1	CASSDWGRTEAFF	TGTGCCAGCAGTGACTGGGGGAGAACTGAAGCTTTCTTT
TRBV7-9	-	13	many	TRBJ1-5	CASSLATDQPQHF	TGTGCCAGCAGCTTAGCTACGGATCAGCCCCAGCATTTT
TRBV28	-	17	-	TRBJ2-5	CASSLLGVRTLEETQYF	TGTGCCAGCAGTTTATTGGGGGTCAGGACTTTGGAAGAGACCCAGTACTTC
TRBV6-5	TRBD1	15	many	TRBJ1-2	CASSYTGGGTGVGTF	TGTGCCAGCAGTTACACGGGTGGCGGGACAGGAGTAGGCACCTTC
TRBV12-3/TRBV12-4	-	14	many	TRBJ1-5	CASSLRGIRQPQHF	TGTGCCAGCAGTCTACGGGGGATTCGTCAGCCCCAGCATTTT
TRBV5-1	TRBD1	20	many	TRBJ1-1	CASRHPGQGIEDPRYTEAFF	TGCGCCAGCCGCCACCCGGGACAGGGGATCGAGGACCCGAGGTACACTGAAGCTTTCTTT